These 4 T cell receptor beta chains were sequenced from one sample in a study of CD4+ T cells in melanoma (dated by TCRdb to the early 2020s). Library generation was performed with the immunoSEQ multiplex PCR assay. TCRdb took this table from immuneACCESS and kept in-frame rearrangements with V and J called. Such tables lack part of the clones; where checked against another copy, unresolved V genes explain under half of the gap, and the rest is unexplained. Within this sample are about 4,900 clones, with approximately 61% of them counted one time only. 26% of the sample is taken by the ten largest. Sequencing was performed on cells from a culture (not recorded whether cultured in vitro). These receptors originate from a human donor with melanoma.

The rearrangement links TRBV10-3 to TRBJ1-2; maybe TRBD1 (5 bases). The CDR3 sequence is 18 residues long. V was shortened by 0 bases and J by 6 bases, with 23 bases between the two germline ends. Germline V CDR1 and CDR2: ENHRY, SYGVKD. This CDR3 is CAISESGGAMRSFDGYTF. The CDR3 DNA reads TGTGCCATCAGTGAGTCGGGAGGGGCCATGAGGTCTTTCGATGGCTACACCTTC.

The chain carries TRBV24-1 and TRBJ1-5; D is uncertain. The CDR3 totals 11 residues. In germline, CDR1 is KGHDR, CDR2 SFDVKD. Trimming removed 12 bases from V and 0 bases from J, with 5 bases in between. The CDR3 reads CAQDSNQPQHF. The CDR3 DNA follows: TGTGCCCAGGATAGCAATCAGCCCCAGCATTTT.

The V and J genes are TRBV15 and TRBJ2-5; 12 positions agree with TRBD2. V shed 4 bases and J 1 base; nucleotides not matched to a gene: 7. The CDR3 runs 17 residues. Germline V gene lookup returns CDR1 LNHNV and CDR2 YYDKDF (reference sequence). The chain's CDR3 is CATSNRGLAGRQETQYF. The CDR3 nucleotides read TGTGCCACCAGCAATCGAGGACTAGCGGGGCGCCAAGAGACCCAGTACTTC.

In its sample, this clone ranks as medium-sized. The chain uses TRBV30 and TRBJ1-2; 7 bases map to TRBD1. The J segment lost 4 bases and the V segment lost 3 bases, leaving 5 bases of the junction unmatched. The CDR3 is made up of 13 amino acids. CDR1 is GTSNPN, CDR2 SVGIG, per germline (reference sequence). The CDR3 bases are TGTGCCTGGAGGGGACAGAGCTTCTATGGCTACACCTTC. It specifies CAWRGQSFYGYTF.